The 14 T cell receptor beta chains presented below share a single source sample, sequenced in a study of blood T cells in healthy people across ages. Alongside a J-beta primer mix, a sample-barcoded 5' primer served in a second PCR lasting about 7 to 12 cycles. TCRdb processed the 5' RACE reads anew with MiXCR; each CDR3 protein has one entry. In the table there are a few hundred thousand distinct CDR3 sequences, 27% of which are singletons. Sequences were obtained from blood. These TCRs come from a woman between 65 and 79 years old in good health.

This clonotype was detected only a few times. The V gene is TRBV5-6, the J gene TRBJ1-2; D is perhaps TRBD1 (5 bases). The V gene lost 1 base and the J gene lost 8 bases, with 15 bases spanning the gap. CDR1 and CDR2 (germline): SGHDT, YYEEEE. The CDR3 covers 14 residues. The CDR3 is CASSLNLGRGGYTF. The CDR3 region has the DNA TGTGCCAGCAGCTTGAACCTGGGTAGGGGCGGCTACACCTTC.

The sample holds a few counts of this clonotype. The V gene is TRBV29-1, the J gene TRBJ1-2; TRBD1 aligns across 12 bases. Losses at the gene ends were 7 bases for V and 5 bases for J; bases not matched to a gene: 11. CDR3 length: 15 residues. Germline V gives CDR1 SQVTM, CDR2 ANQGSEA. Here the CDR3 reads CSAPGTGGGRYGYTF. CDR3 DNA: TGCAGCGCCCCCGGGACAGGGGGCGGTCGGTATGGCTACACCTTC.

Only a few counts were recorded for this clonotype. This chain uses TRBV3-1 with TRBJ2-7, with no clear D. The V and J ends lost 0 bases and 6 bases respectively, with 12 bases between them. The CDR3 extends over 14 amino acids. The germline V gene encodes CDR1 LGHDT and CDR2 YNNKEL (reference sequence). Here the CDR3 reads CASSQEGRFGEQYF. CDR3 coding DNA: TGTGCCAGCAGCCAAGAAGGACGCTTCGGCGAGCAGTACTTC.

This clonotype appeared a single time. The genes are TRBV2 and TRBJ1-4; 7 nucleotides match TRBD1. The CDR3 consists of 14 residues. CDR1 and CDR2 (germline): SNHLY, FYNNEI. Trimming took 6 bases from V and 8 from J; bases not matched to a gene: 9. The CDR3 spells CASRNTGDGEKLFF. In DNA form, the CDR3 reads TGTGCCAGCAGGAATACAGGGGATGGCGAAAAACTGTTTTTT.

To note about this clonotype: An end of the junction differs from the germline gene, which may be a read error. This sequence joins TRBV5-5 and TRBJ1-6, with D possibly being TRBD1 (5 bases). The CDR3 runs to 15 residues. Germline values: CDR1 SGHKS, CDR2 YYEKEE (reference sequence). The CDR3 nucleotides read TGTGCCAGCAGCTTACAATTGCGGGGGAATTCATCCCTCCACTTT. Protein product: CASSLQLRGNSSLHF.

This clonotype was counted between two and nine times. The CDR3 reads CASSRGIGGEAFF. The CDR3 DNA reads as TGTGCCAGCAGCCGGGGCATCGGGGGTGAAGCTTTCTTT. The rearrangement uses TRBV6-2 or TRBV6-3 and TRBJ1-1, with D maybe TRBD1 (5 bases). Germline V gene lookup returns CDR1 MNHEY and CDR2 SVGEGT. The CDR3 sequence is 13 residues long. Trimming removed 6 bases at V and 7 bases at J, with 15 bases between.

The rearrangement links TRBV2 to TRBJ1-2; D gene unclear. Germline CDR1 reads SNHLY; CDR2 reads FYNNEI. The length of the CDR3 is 11 residues. The V end was cut by 8 bases, the J end by 8 bases, with 12 bases between. The CDR3 is CASAPSEGYTF. CDR3 coding DNA: TGTGCCAGCGCCCCGTCGGAGGGCTACACCTTC.

This clonotype was seen more than once but under ten times. V is TRBV4-3 and J is TRBJ2-5, with 10 bases matching TRBD2. The ends lost 1 base at V and 1 base at J; junction bases unmatched: 3. This CDR3 has 16 residues. Germline CDR1 reads LGHNA; CDR2 reads YSLEER. The CDR3: CASSQALAGAQETQYF. The CDR3 bases are TGCGCCAGCAGCCAAGCTCTAGCGGGGGCCCAAGAGACCCAGTACTTC.

The J gene is TRBJ1-5, the V gene TRBV21-1; the table's D call, TRBD1, has no DNA check behind it. TRBV21-1 is flagged as a pseudogene. The CDR3 is 13 amino acids. Here the CDR3 reads CASRGGGYQPQHF. CDR3 nucleotides: TGTGCCAGCAGGGGGGGGGGCTATCAGCCCCAGCATTTT.

This clonotype was seen repeatedly, ten times or more. This chain links TRBV12-3 or TRBV12-4 with TRBJ1-1; no firm D call. Between the trimmed V and J ends, which lost 4 bases and 0 bases, there was a span of 6 bases. This CDR3 comprises 13 residues. The DNA for the CDR3 is TGTGCCAGCAGTTCTTCTCTGAACACTGAAGCTTTCTTT. This translates into CASSSSLNTEAFF.

This clonotype has just a few counts. The chain uses TRBV7-6 and TRBJ2-3; 12 positions match TRBD2. There are 20 residues in the CDR3. Germline CDR1 reads SGHVS; CDR2 reads FNYEAQ. The trim removed 5 bases at V and 3 bases at J, leaving 18 bases unmatched. The CDR3 sequence: CASSETSGGLSRKKTDTQYF. The DNA for the CDR3 is TGTGCCAGCAGCGAGACTAGCGGGGGCCTTTCGAGAAAAAAGACAGATACGCAGTATTTT. Based on the CDR3 plus reference TRBV7-6 and TRBJ2-3, the full variable domain is GAGVSQSPRYKVTKRGQDVALRCDPISGHVSLYWYRQALGQGPEFLTYFNYEAQQDKSGLPNDRFSAERPEGSISTLTIQRTEQRDSAMYRCASSETSGGLSRKKTDTQYFGPGTRLTVL.

This clonotype turned up a few times. This sequence joins TRBV20-1 and TRBJ2-7, with 8 bases that match TRBD2. From germline, CDR1 is DFQATT and CDR2 SNEGSKA (reference sequence). The CDR3 has 14 residues. The J segment lost 4 bases and the V segment lost 1 base, leaving 6 bases of the junction unmatched. CDR3: CSARGRGGGYEQYF. The CDR3 nucleotides read TGCAGTGCTAGAGGGCGCGGCGGGGGGTACGAGCAGTACTTC.

This clonotype showed up just a few times. This chain links TRBV7-2 with TRBJ1-2, with D possibly being TRBD1 (6 bases). Trimming took off 1 base at V and 13 bases at J, with 13 bases between the two ends. The CDR3 covers 12 residues. CDR1 is SGHTA, CDR2 FQGNSA, per germline. The CDR3 reads CASSLGGQPATF. CDR3 DNA sequence: TGTGCCAGCAGCTTAGGAGGACAGCCCGCCACCTTC.

This clonotype has just a few counts. The genes are TRBV12-3 or TRBV12-4 and TRBJ2-7, with 7 bases that match TRBD1. The CDR3 has 13 amino acids. J gave up 5 bases and V 5 bases, and 6 bases lay outside the gene matches. As DNA, the CDR3 is TGTGCCAGCAGTCTCCGGGACAGCCACGAGCAGTACTTC. Its protein product is CASSLRDSHEQYF.